This passage covers 30 T cell receptor beta chains from one sample sequenced in a study of T-cell reconstitution after alpha-beta-depleted transplantation in children. Researchers prepared the TCRbeta library using unique molecular identifiers, the study reports. TCRdb processed the PCR reads anew with MiXCR; each CDR3 protein has one entry. The top ten hold under 45% of the sample, which has about 580,000 distinct CDR3 sequences, roughly a quarter seen once. This specimen consisted of PBMCs, obtained before TCRalphabeta/CD19-depleted stem cell transplant. The source is a boy under two years old with Wiskott-Aldrich syndrome, due to receive a stem cell transplant.

This clonotype was found a few times. J is TRBJ2-1 and V is TRBV29-1; D is undetermined. The germline CDR1 and CDR2 sequences are SQVTM and ANQGSEA. Trimming removed 2 bases from V and 2 bases from J, with 7 bases in between. The CDR3 totals 13 residues. DNA for the CDR3: TGCAGCGTTGAAAGGGTTCCCTACAATGAGCAGTTCTTC. Translation: CSVERVPYNEQFF.

This clonotype has a handful of counts. The chain couples TRBV5-1 to TRBJ2-1, with D hard to call. V dropped 2 bases and J dropped 5 bases, with 8 bases sitting between them. The CDR3 extends over 13 amino acids. Germline V gives CDR1 SGHRS, CDR2 YFSETQ. DNA of the CDR3: TGCGCCAGCAGCTTAGACCTCAACAATGAGCAGTTCTTC. Protein: CASSLDLNNEQFF.

V gene TRBV20-1 combines with J gene TRBJ2-1; D is unclear. Germline V lookup: CDR1 DFQATT, CDR2 SNEGSKA (reference sequence). CDR3 size: 11 residues. This CDR3 reads CTARAYNEQFF. The CDR3, as DNA: TGCACCGCAAGGGCCTACAATGAGCAGTTCTTC.

The chain has TRBV5-1 and TRBJ2-1, with TRBD1 identical over 9 bases. V shed 3 bases and J 3 bases; nucleotides not matched to a gene: 7. Germline V gene sequence: CDR1 SGHRS, CDR2 YFSETQ. The CDR3 spans 16 residues. CDR3 loop: CASSWGTGIGYNEQFF. CDR3 in DNA: TGCGCCAGCAGCTGGGGGACAGGGATCGGCTACAATGAGCAGTTCTTC.

The V and J genes are TRBV28 and TRBJ2-1; 12 nucleotides match TRBD2. V lost 3 bases, J lost 16 bases, and 7 bases stayed unmatched. CDR3 length: 13 amino acids. The germline V gene has CDR1 MDHEN and CDR2 SYDVKM. The CDR3: CASSFRLAGVYFF. The DNA for the CDR3 is TGTGCCAGCAGTTTTAGACTAGCGGGAGTGTATTTCTTC.

This chain links TRBV7-9 with TRBJ1-3; the match to TRBD1 covers 8 bases. Germline assignment: CDR1 SEHNR and CDR2 FQNEAQ (reference sequence). The CDR3 sequence is 14 residues long. The junction had 5 bases not matched to a gene; V was cut back by 4 bases and J by 6 bases. CDR3 in DNA: TGTGCCAGCAGCTCTTGGACAGGGATAAACACCATATATTTT. Encoded protein: CASSSWTGINTIYF.

V and J are TRBV5-5 and TRBJ1-1, with no clear D. The CDR3 is 13 residues long. CDR1 and CDR2 from the germline V gene are SGHKS and YYEKEE (reference sequence). V was shortened by 2 bases and J by 8 bases, with 13 bases between the two germline ends. This chain's CDR3 is CASSLVPGREAFF. As DNA, the CDR3 is TGTGCCAGCAGCTTAGTCCCGGGGAGAGAAGCTTTCTTT. Supplemented by reference TRBV5-5 and TRBJ1-1, the full variable domain reads DAGVTQSPTHLIKTRGQQVTLRCSPISGHKSVSWYQQVLGQGPQFIFQYYEKEERGRGNFPDRFSARQFPNYSSELNVNALLLGDSALYLCASSLVPGREAFFGQGTRLTVV.

The chain links TRBV5-1 to TRBJ2-1; 8 bases agree with TRBD2. This CDR3 contains 15 residues. From germline, CDR1 is SGHRS and CDR2 YFSETQ. V dropped 1 base and J dropped 2; count of bases not matched to a gene: 2. The CDR3 DNA is TGCGCCAGCAGCTTGCAGCGGGAGCCCTACAATGAGCAGTTCTTC. Protein product: CASSLQREPYNEQFF.

This clonotype was seen repeatedly, ten times or more. This chain uses TRBV5-1 with TRBJ2-5; D gene ambiguous. V was shortened by 2 bases and J by 2 bases, with 10 bases between the two germline ends. Per germline, CDR1 SGHRS and CDR2 YFSETQ. The CDR3 is 14 amino acids. The CDR3 DNA sequence: TGCGCCAGCAGCTTCATCCCGTCGCAAGAGACCCAGTACTTC. Protein sequence: CASSFIPSQETQYF.

This clonotype was seen a single time. The chain links TRBV7-6 to TRBJ1-1, with 8 bases lining up with TRBD1. The CDR3 consists of 16 residues. Germline CDR1 is SGHVS and CDR2 is FNYEAQ. The J segment lost 1 base and the V segment lost 3 bases, leaving 7 bases of the junction unmatched. CDR3 protein: CASSLLDRVGNTEAFF. In nucleotides, the CDR3 is TGTGCCAGCAGCTTGTTGGACAGGGTGGGGAACACTGAAGCTTTCTTT.

The chain links TRBV7-9 to TRBJ1-1; D remains unclear. CDR3 size: 14 residues. Germline V gene data show CDR1 as SEHNR and CDR2 as FQNEAQ (reference sequence). V gave up 0 bases and J gave up 1 base, with 6 bases separating them. This CDR3 is CASSLAWTNTEAFF. The CDR3 DNA reads as TGTGCCAGCAGCTTAGCGTGGACGAACACTGAAGCTTTCTTT.

This clonotype has only one observation. The chain couples TRBV10-3 to TRBJ1-2; no firm D call. Trimming cost V 0 bases and J 6 bases, with 5 bases left between them. The CDR3 totals 12 residues. Germline V gene lookup returns CDR1 ENHRY and CDR2 SYGVKD. The CDR3: CAISESTDGYTF. Here the CDR3 DNA reads TGTGCCATCAGTGAGTCGACGGATGGCTACACCTTC.

In this sample, this clonotype turned up a few times. The chain combines TRBV28 with TRBJ2-5; D perhaps matches TRBD2 (7 bases). V was trimmed by 6 bases and J by 3 bases, leaving 17 bases between them. Germline assignment: CDR1 MDHEN and CDR2 SYDVKM. CDR3 length equals 15 residues. In DNA, the CDR3 is TGTGCCAGCAGCATACCTCGGGGGGCGAAAGAGACCCAGTACTTC. Its translation: CASSIPRGAKETQYF.

This clonotype was found a few times. The gene calls are TRBV20-1 and TRBJ2-7, with TRBD1 matching 7 bases. Germline V gene sequence: CDR1 DFQATT, CDR2 SNEGSKA (reference sequence). The CDR3 has 14 amino acids. With 6 bases clipped from V and 2 bases from J, the junction kept 10 bases outside the gene matches. CDR3 nucleotides: TGCAGTGCCCTAAGGGACACAGGGGCCTACGAGCAGTACTTC. Residues: CSALRDTGAYEQYF.

This chain links TRBV5-1 with TRBJ2-7; D is unclear. In germline, CDR1 is SGHRS, CDR2 YFSETQ. The CDR3 has 16 residues. V lost 0 bases, J lost 3 bases, and 16 bases lay in between. In nucleotides, the CDR3 is TGCGCCAGCAGCTTGGCCGGTGTGGGAATGGACTACGAGCAGTACTTC. This translates into CASSLAGVGMDYEQYF.

This sequence joins TRBV5-6 and TRBJ2-1; unclear D gene. The CDR3 totals 16 residues. Deletions cut 2 bases from V and 7 bases from J, with 19 bases between. The V gene's germline CDR1 is SGHDT and CDR2 YYEEEE. CDR3 region: CASSFQVPPQINEQFF. DNA for the CDR3: TGTGCCAGCAGCTTTCAAGTCCCACCACAAATTAATGAGCAGTTCTTC.

The CDR3 reads CASSLDFKLNEQYF. Here the CDR3 DNA reads TGTGCCAGCAGTTTGGACTTCAAACTCAACGAGCAGTACTTC. This sequence joins TRBV12-3 or TRBV12-4 and TRBJ2-7, with D perhaps TRBD2 (5 bases). Trimming removed 3 bases at V and 5 bases at J, with 14 bases between. The CDR3 sequence is 14 residues long.

The chain joins TRBV28 to TRBJ2-3, with D possibly TRBD2 on 5 matching bases. The ends were cut back, 7 bases at V and 3 bases at J, with 11 bases in the middle. The CDR3 contains 13 residues. Per germline, CDR1 MDHEN and CDR2 SYDVKM. As DNA, the CDR3 is TGTGCCAGCACCCCGGTAGCGACAGATACGCAGTATTTT. This sequence encodes CASTPVATDTQYF. Full variable domain (missing parts from reference TRBV28 and TRBJ2-3): DVKVTQSSRYLVKRTGEKVFLECVQDMDHENMFWYRQDPGLGLRLIYFSYDVKMKEKGDIPEGYSVSREKKERFSLILESASTNQTSMYLCASTPVATDTQYFGPGTRLTVL.

This clonotype was observed a single time. The chain has TRBV6-5 and TRBJ1-6; 8 bases agree with TRBD1. Germline CDR1 and CDR2: MNHEY and SVGAGI. The CDR3 consists of 17 residues. Trimming took 0 bases from V and 10 from J; bases not matched to a gene: 11. CDR3 sequence: CASSYSRNRGVGSPLHF. DNA of the CDR3: TGTGCCAGCAGTTACTCTCGGAACAGGGGGGTAGGGTCACCCCTCCACTTT.

This clonotype was seen more than once but under ten times. The rearrangement uses TRBV25-1 and TRBJ1-6; D call uncertain. The length of the CDR3 is 13 residues. The V end was cut by 5 bases, the J end by 9 bases, with 11 bases between. Germline V gene lookup returns CDR1 MGHDK and CDR2 SYGVNS. The CDR3 DNA is TGTGCCAGCAGTCAGTCTTGGAGTTCACCCCTCCACTTT. It is translated as CASSQSWSSPLHF.

The V gene is TRBV29-1, the J gene TRBJ2-1; 14 positions match TRBD2. Trimming took 6 bases from V and 12 from J; bases not matched to a gene: 7. The CDR3 contains 13 residues. Germline V CDR1 and CDR2: SQVTM, ANQGSEA. CDR3 in DNA: TGCAGCGTGAAATCGACTAGCGGGAGGGTGCAGTTCTTC. Translated, it gives CSVKSTSGRVQFF.

DNA of the CDR3: TGTGCCAGCAGCTTGGCCGATAACCGGGGAAGGGCTGAAGCTTTCTTT. Encoded protein: CASSLADNRGRAEAFF. This chain links TRBV5-6 with TRBJ1-1; no clear D. The CDR3 is 16 residues long. CDR1 SGHDT and CDR2 YYEEEE come from the germline V gene. Trimming removed 0 bases at V and 6 bases at J, with 18 bases between.

The sample holds a few counts of this clonotype. The rearrangement joins TRBV20-1 to TRBJ2-3; 7 bases match TRBD2. Germline values: CDR1 DFQATT, CDR2 SNEGSKA (reference sequence). V was clipped by 3 bases and J by 2 bases; unmatched bases: 11. The CDR3 has 16 residues. The CDR3 reads CSARAPREKITDTQYF. DNA for the CDR3: TGCAGTGCTAGGGCCCCGCGGGAGAAAATCACAGATACGCAGTATTTT.

The chain carries TRBV30 and TRBJ2-7; the D gene is possibly TRBD1 (5 bases). With 3 bases removed from V and 7 bases from J, the gap between germline ends came to 16 bases. The CDR3 covers 13 residues. CDR1 is GTSNPN, CDR2 SVGIG, per germline (reference sequence). CDR3 DNA sequence: TGTGCCTGGAGCCCCGGATGGGGCTGGGAGCAGTACTTC. Residues: CAWSPGWGWEQYF.

In nucleotides, the CDR3 is TGTGCCAGCATGGGACTAGCGGGAGACAATGAGCAGTTCTTC. This translates into CASMGLAGDNEQFF. The rearrangement joins TRBV27 to TRBJ2-1; 14 bases map to TRBD2. The CDR3 extends over 14 amino acids. The trim removed 7 bases at V and 5 bases at J, leaving 1 base unmatched. Per the germline V gene, CDR1 is MNHEY and CDR2 is SMNVEV (reference sequence).

The genes are TRBV20-1 and TRBJ1-2; no reliable D call. Germline assignment: CDR1 DFQATT and CDR2 SNEGSKA (reference sequence). This CDR3 has 15 amino acids. V dropped 0 bases and J dropped 3 bases, with 14 bases sitting between them. CDR3 amino acids: CSARDSTPWDYGYTF. Here the CDR3 DNA reads TGCAGTGCTAGAGATTCGACCCCATGGGACTATGGCTACACCTTC.

This clonotype occurred a few times. This chain joins TRBV7-2 and TRBJ2-7, with TRBD2 matching over 7 bases. The germline gives CDR1 SGHTA, CDR2 FQGNSA. CDR3 length: 14 residues. With V trimmed by 3 bases and J by 4 bases, 6 bases remained unmatched. This CDR3 reads CASSFLAAPYEQYF. The DNA of the CDR3 is TGTGCCAGCAGCTTTCTAGCGGCACCTTACGAGCAGTACTTC.

The rearrangement joins TRBV25-1 to TRBJ1-4, with unresolved D. Germline CDR1 reads MGHDK; CDR2 reads SYGVNS. CDR3 size: 16 residues. V lost 4 bases and J lost 5, with 17 bases in between. CDR3 bases: TGTGCCAGCAGTGGAGAGAGCTTTTGGAGGAATGAAAAACTGTTTTTT. It is translated as CASSGESFWRNEKLFF.

This sequence joins TRBV12-3 or TRBV12-4 and TRBJ1-3; weak D call: TRBD1 (5 bases). V was clipped by 1 base and J by 0 bases, with 7 bases between them. CDR3 length: 15 amino acids. CDR3 sequence reads: CASSLDRHSGNTIYF. For the CDR3, the DNA is TGTGCCAGCAGTTTAGACAGGCACTCTGGAAACACCATATATTTT.

The V and J genes are TRBV10-3 and TRBJ2-7; 14 bases align to TRBD2. CDR3 length: 16 residues. V lost 6 bases to trimming and J lost 1 base; unmatched junction nucleotides: 5. CDR1 is ENHRY, CDR2 SYGVKD, per germline. CDR3 residues: CAISPGLAGVSYEQYF. CDR3 in DNA: TGTGCCATCAGCCCGGGACTAGCGGGAGTGTCCTACGAGCAGTACTTC.